Listed here are 18 T cell receptor beta chains from one sample, sequenced in a study of blood T cell repertoires in COVID-19. Libraries were prepared by immunoSEQ multiplex PCR; TCRdb keeps only in-frame clonotypes and omits some of them. The sample holds about 280,000 clones, roughly 88% seen once. Material for sequencing was peripheral blood. Every receptor here comes from a young man with active or convalescent COVID-19.

The V and J genes are TRBV10-2 and TRBJ1-5; TRBD1 agrees at 7 bases. CDR1 is WSHSY, CDR2 SAAADI, per germline. This CDR3 is 15 amino acids long. J was trimmed by 0 bases and V by 1 base; bases with no gene match: 0. CDR3 sequence: CASSEWDSSNQPQHF. The CDR3, as DNA: TGCGCCAGCAGTGAGTGGGACAGTAGCAATCAGCCCCAGCATTTT.

J is TRBJ1-6 and V is TRBV5-1, with TRBD1 matching 8 bases. CDR1 SGHRS and CDR2 YFSETQ come from the germline V gene. This CDR3 comprises 14 residues. V lost 5 bases to trimming and J lost 13 bases; unmatched junction nucleotides: 11. Written as DNA, the CDR3 is TGCGCCAGCAGGCAGGACAGGGTCTGGTCTCCCCTCCACTTT. Translating it yields CASRQDRVWSPLHF.

The genes are TRBV27 and TRBJ1-3; 7 nucleotides align to TRBD1. In germline, CDR1 is MNHEY, CDR2 SMNVEV (reference sequence). Trimming took 3 bases from V and 3 from J; bases not matched to a gene: 2. CDR3 length: 14 residues. CDR3 amino acids: CASSFPGGGNTIYF. For the CDR3, the DNA is TGTGCCAGCAGTTTCCCAGGGGGTGGAAACACCATATATTTT.

The chain has TRBV2 and TRBJ2-1; 13 positions agree with TRBD2. With V trimmed by 4 bases and J by 1 base, 4 bases remained unmatched. This CDR3 is 17 amino acids long. From germline, CDR1 is SNHLY and CDR2 FYNNEI. The CDR3 sequence is CASSVRLAGGSYNEQFF. CDR3 bases: TGTGCCAGCAGTGTGAGACTAGCGGGGGGTTCCTACAATGAGCAGTTCTTC.

This chain links TRBV7-9 with TRBJ2-5, with a possible D match to TRBD1 (5 bases). The germline V gene has CDR1 SEHNR and CDR2 FQNEAQ (reference sequence). Trimming took off 0 bases at V and 1 base at J, with 6 bases between the two ends. There are 14 residues in the CDR3. As DNA, the CDR3 is TGTGCCAGCAGCTTAGCAGGGGCCCAAGAGACCCAGTACTTC. Amino acid sequence: CASSLAGAQETQYF.

The chain recombines TRBV3-1 (or the pseudogene TRBV3-2) with TRBJ1-1; 8 bases fit TRBD1. From germline, CDR1 is LGHDT and CDR2 YNNKEL (reference sequence). CDR3 length: 14 amino acids. V dropped 3 bases and J dropped 6; count of bases not matched to a gene: 6. The CDR3 nucleotides read TGTGCCAGCAGCCATCGGACAGGGCCCGCTGAAGCTTTCTTT. Translated, it gives CASSHRTGPAEAFF.

The chain joins TRBV5-1 to TRBJ2-2, with D tentatively TRBD2 (5 bases). The CDR3 is 15 amino acids. CDR1 is SGHRS and CDR2 is YFSETQ in the germline V gene. Trimming left V 2 bases short and J 0 bases short, with 8 bases between. The CDR3 sequence is CASSFGVTNTGELFF. The DNA of the CDR3 is TGCGCCAGCAGCTTCGGGGTTACGAACACCGGGGAGCTGTTTTTT.

In nucleotides, the CDR3 is TGCGCCAGCAGCCAGTCGGGGAATCAGCCCCAGCATTTT. Translation gives CASSQSGNQPQHF. The rearrangement links TRBV4-1 to TRBJ1-5, with unresolved D. V lost 3 bases and J 4 bases, leaving 7 bases between the germline ends. The CDR3 sequence is 13 residues long. Germline V gene data show CDR1 as MGHRA and CDR2 as YSYEKL.

This CDR3 is CAISDGTSRVNEQFF. CDR3 bases: TGTGCCATCAGTGACGGGACTAGCAGGGTCAATGAGCAGTTCTTC. V usage is TRBV10-3 and J usage is TRBJ2-1, with 9 bases identical to TRBD2. The V and J ends lost 3 bases and 6 bases, in that order; junction bases with no gene match: 6. CDR3 length equals 15 residues. Germline CDR1 is ENHRY and CDR2 is SYGVKD.

V and J are TRBV29-1 and TRBJ2-2, with 8 bases aligning to TRBD1. Germline V CDR1 and CDR2: SQVTM, ANQGSEA. The CDR3 runs 13 residues. V shed 7 bases and J 3 bases; nucleotides not matched to a gene: 4. The CDR3 DNA reads as TGCAGCGCAAGGGACAGGTACACCGGGGAGCTGTTTTTT. Translated: CSARDRYTGELFF.

Regarding this clone: Other DNA sequences in the same sample also yield this CDR3. The chain has TRBV7-8 and TRBJ1-3; TRBD1 agrees at 7 bases. J was trimmed by 4 bases and V by 3 bases; bases with no gene match: 3. Germline CDR1 is SGHVS and CDR2 is FQNEAQ. This CDR3 is 14 amino acids long. This CDR3 reads CASSFRGAGNTIYF. CDR3 DNA sequence: TGTGCCAGCAGCTTCAGGGGGGCCGGAAACACCATATATTTT.

This chain uses TRBV6-5 with TRBJ1-2; D is perhaps TRBD1 (5 bases). Germline-derived CDR1 and CDR2 are MNHEY and SVGAGI. V was cut by 0 bases and J by 5 bases, with 7 bases left in between. The CDR3 consists of 13 residues. The DNA for the CDR3 is TGTGCCAGCAGTTACTCAGGGGATTATGGCTACACCTTC. This gives the protein CASSYSGDYGYTF.

The V gene is TRBV7-2, the J gene TRBJ2-3; D possibly corresponds to TRBD2 (6 bases). The CDR3 spans 18 residues. Looked up from germline, CDR1 is SGHTA and CDR2 is FQGNSA. Trimming removed 3 bases from V and 3 bases from J, with 22 bases in between. In DNA form, the CDR3 reads TGTGCCAGCAGCTTCCGGGGACTCATTACGACTCTAACAGATACGCAGTATTTT. Translation gives CASSFRGLITTLTDTQYF.

The CDR3 sequence: CASRDRGGDEQFF. As DNA, the CDR3 is TGTGCCAGCAGGGACAGGGGAGGAGATGAGCAGTTCTTC. The rearrangement joins TRBV2 to TRBJ2-1, with TRBD1 matching over 9 bases. With 6 bases clipped from V and 8 bases from J, the junction kept 5 bases outside the gene matches. CDR1 is SNHLY and CDR2 is FYNNEI in the germline V gene. The CDR3 has 13 amino acids.

The chain employs TRBV3-1 (or the pseudogene TRBV3-2) and TRBJ1-5; 12 bases fit TRBD1. The junction had 12 bases not matched to a gene; V was cut back by 1 base and J by 2 bases. The CDR3 covers 20 residues. CDR1 and CDR2 from the germline V gene are LGHDT and YNNKEL (reference sequence). The CDR3 DNA reads TGTGCCAGCAGCCAAGGATTGGGACAGGGGGCATGGCGGGGCAATCAGCCCCAGCATTTT. Translated, it gives CASSQGLGQGAWRGNQPQHF.

The gene calls are TRBV11-1 and TRBJ1-1; D not certain. Germline CDR1 reads SGHAT; CDR2 reads FQDESV (reference sequence). Trimming stripped 5 bases from V and 4 bases from J, with 11 bases between. This CDR3 is 13 amino acids long. CDR3 nucleotide sequence: TGTGCCAGCAGCCCCCTGAGGGCCACTGAAGCTTTCTTT. This codes for CASSPLRATEAFF.

The chain is built from TRBV6-1 and TRBJ1-5; D is unclear. V was shortened by 3 bases and J by 7 bases, with 13 bases between the two germline ends. The CDR3 loop spans 14 amino acids. Germline V gene data show CDR1 as MNHNS and CDR2 as SASEGT. CDR3 nucleotide sequence: TGTGCCAGCAGTGAGGGTGTAGGGAGCCAGCCCCAGCATTTT. This codes for CASSEGVGSQPQHF.

The V call is TRBV6-5, the J call TRBJ1-2; the D is unclear. The V and J ends lost 6 bases and 10 bases respectively, with 21 bases between them. The germline CDR1 and CDR2 sequences are MNHEY and SVGAGI. The length of the CDR3 is 14 residues. In DNA, the CDR3 is TGTGCCAGCAGCGCCGGACCCCTCGGGGATGACTACACCTTC. Its translation is CASSAGPLGDDYTF.